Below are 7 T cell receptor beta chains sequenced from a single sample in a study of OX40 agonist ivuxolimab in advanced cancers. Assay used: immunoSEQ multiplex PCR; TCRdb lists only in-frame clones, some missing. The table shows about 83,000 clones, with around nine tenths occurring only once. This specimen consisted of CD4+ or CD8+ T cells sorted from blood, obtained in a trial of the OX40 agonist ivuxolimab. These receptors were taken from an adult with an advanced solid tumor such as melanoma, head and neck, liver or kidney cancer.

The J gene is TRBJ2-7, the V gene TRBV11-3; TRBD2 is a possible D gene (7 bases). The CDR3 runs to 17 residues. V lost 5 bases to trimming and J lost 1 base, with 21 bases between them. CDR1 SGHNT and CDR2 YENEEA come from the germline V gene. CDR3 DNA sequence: TGTGCCAGCAGCCTCCTAGCACGGGGGGCACCTTCCTACGAGCAGTACTTC. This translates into CASSLLARGAPSYEQYF.

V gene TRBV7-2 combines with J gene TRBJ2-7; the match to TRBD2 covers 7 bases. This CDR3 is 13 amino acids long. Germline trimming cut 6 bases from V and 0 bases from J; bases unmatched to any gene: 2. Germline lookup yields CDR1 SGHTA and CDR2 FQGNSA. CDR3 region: CASRLANSYEQYF. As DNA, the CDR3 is TGTGCCAGCAGACTAGCGAACTCCTACGAGCAGTACTTC. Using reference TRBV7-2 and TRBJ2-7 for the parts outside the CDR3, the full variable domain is GAGVSQSPSNKVTEKGKDVELRCDPISGHTALYWYRQSLGQGLEFLIYFQGNSAPDKSGLPSDRFSAERTGGSVSTLTIQRTQQEDSAVYLCASRLANSYEQYFGPGTRLTVT.

The CDR3 region is CASSLGGRGEQFF. CDR3 coding DNA: TGTGCCAGCAGCTTAGGGGGCAGAGGCGAGCAGTTCTTC. The V and J genes are TRBV7-2 and TRBJ2-1; weak D call: TRBD1 (5 bases). Germline V lookup: CDR1 SGHTA, CDR2 FQGNSA. The CDR3 loop spans 13 amino acids. With 1 base removed from V and 10 bases from J, the gap between germline ends came to 11 bases.

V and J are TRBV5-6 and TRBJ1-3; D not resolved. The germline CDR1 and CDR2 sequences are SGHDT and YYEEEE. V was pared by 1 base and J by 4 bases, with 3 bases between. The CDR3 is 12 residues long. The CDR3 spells CASSLLGNTIYF. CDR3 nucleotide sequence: TGTGCCAGCAGCTTGTTGGGAAACACCATATATTTT.

The CDR3 spells CASNTGVRNEQFF. The DNA of the CDR3 is TGTGCCAGCAACACGGGGGTCCGAAATGAGCAGTTCTTC. The chain uses TRBV11-3 and TRBJ2-1; D might be TRBD2 (6 bases). The V gene's germline CDR1 is SGHNT and CDR2 YENEEA. The CDR3 is 13 residues long. V lost 7 bases and J 7 bases, leaving 14 bases between the germline ends.

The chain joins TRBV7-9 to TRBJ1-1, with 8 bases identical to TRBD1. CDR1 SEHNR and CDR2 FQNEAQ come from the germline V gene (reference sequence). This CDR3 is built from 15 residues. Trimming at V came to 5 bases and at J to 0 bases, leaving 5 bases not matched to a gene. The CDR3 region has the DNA TGTGCCAGCAGCATAGGGGACAGGATGAACACTGAAGCTTTCTTT. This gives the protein CASSIGDRMNTEAFF.

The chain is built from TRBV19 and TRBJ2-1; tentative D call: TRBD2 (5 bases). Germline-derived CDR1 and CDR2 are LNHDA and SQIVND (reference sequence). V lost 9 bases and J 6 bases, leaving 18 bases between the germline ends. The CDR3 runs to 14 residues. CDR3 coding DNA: TGTGCCAGCTGCGAGGGCACGAGACCCAATGAGCAGTTCTTC. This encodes CASCEGTRPNEQFF.